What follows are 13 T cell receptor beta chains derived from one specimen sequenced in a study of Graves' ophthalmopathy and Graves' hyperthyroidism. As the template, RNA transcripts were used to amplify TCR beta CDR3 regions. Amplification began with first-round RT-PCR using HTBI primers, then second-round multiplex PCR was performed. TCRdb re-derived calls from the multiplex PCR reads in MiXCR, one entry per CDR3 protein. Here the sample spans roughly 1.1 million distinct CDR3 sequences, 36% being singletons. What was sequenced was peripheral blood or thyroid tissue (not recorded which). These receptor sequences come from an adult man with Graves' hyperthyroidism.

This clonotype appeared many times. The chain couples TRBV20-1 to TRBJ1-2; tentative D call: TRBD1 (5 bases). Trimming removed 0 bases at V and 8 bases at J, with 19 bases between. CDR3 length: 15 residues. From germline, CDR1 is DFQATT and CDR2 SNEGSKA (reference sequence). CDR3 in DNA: TGCAGTGCTAGAGATGTCCAGGACACAACCTTCGGCTACACCTTC. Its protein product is CSARDVQDTTFGYTF.

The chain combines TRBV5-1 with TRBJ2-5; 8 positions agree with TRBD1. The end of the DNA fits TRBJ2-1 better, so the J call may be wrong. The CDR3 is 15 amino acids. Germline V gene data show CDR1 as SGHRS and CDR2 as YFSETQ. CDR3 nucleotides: TGCGCCAGCAGCAGAACAGGGGGAGAATACAATGAGCAGTTCTTC. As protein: CASSRTGGEYNEQFF.

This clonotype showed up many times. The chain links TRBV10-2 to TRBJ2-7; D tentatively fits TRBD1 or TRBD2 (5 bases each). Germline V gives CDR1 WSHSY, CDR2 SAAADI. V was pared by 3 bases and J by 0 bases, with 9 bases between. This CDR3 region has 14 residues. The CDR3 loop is CASSDSGSSYEQYF. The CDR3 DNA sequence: TGCGCCAGCAGTGATTCAGGGAGCTCCTACGAGCAGTACTTC.

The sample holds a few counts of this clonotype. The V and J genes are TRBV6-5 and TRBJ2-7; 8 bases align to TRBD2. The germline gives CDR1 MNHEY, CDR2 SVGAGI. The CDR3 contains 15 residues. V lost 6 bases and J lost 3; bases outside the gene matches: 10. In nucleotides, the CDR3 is TGTGCCAGCAGCCGAAGCGGGAGCTCAGGCTACGAGCAGTACTTC. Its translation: CASSRSGSSGYEQYF.

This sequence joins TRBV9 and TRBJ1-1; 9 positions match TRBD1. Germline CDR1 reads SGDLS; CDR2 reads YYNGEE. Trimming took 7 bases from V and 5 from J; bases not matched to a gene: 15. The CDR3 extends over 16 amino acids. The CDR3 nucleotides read TGTGCCAGCCGAAAGACAGGGGGGTTTGAGAGTACTGAAGCTTTCTTT. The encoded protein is CASRKTGGFESTEAFF. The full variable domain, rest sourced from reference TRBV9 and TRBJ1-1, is DSGVTQTPKHLITATGQRVTLRCSPRSGDLSVYWYQQSLDQGLQFLIQYYNGEERAKGNILERFSAQQFPDLHSELNLSSLELGDSALYFCASRKTGGFESTEAFFGQGTRLTVV.

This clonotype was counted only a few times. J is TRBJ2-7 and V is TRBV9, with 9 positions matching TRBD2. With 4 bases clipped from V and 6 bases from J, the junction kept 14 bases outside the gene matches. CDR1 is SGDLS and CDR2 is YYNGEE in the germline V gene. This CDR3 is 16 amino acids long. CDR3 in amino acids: CASSPQGGGGVLEQYF. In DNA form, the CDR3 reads TGTGCCAGCAGCCCTCAAGGGGGCGGGGGGGTTCTCGAGCAGTACTTC.

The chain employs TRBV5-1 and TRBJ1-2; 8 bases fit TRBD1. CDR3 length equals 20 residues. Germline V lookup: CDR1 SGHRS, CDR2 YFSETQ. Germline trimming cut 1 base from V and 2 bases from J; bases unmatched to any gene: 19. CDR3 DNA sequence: TGCGCCAGCAGCTTGATGCCTCCCATCCCTAGGACAGGGATAAACTATGGCTACACCTTC. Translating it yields CASSLMPPIPRTGINYGYTF. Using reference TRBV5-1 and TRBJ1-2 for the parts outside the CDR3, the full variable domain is KAGVTQTPRYLIKTRGQQVTLSCSPISGHRSVSWYQQTPGQGLQFLFEYFSETQRNKGNFPGRFSGRQFSNSRSEMNVSTLELGDSALYLCASSLMPPIPRTGINYGYTFGSGTRLTVV.

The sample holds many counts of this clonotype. Written as DNA, the CDR3 is TGCGCCAGCATGAGGGATCTCGGTCTCACTGAAGCTTTCTTT. As protein: CASMRDLGLTEAFF. The rearrangement joins TRBV5-1 to TRBJ1-1; D is ambiguous. Germline V gene lookup returns CDR1 SGHRS and CDR2 YFSETQ. The V gene lost 6 bases and the J gene lost 4 bases, with 16 bases spanning the gap. The CDR3 sequence is 14 residues long.

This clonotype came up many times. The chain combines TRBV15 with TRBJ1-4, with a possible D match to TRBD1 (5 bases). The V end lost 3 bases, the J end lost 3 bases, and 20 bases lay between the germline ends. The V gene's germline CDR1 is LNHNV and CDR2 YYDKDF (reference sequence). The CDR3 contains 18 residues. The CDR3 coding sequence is TGTGCCACCAGCAGGGGGAGGAGGGGAAGCGTATCTAATGAAAAACTGTTTTTT. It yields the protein CATSRGRRGSVSNEKLFF.

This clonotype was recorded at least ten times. The CDR3: CASGAGEPFF. CDR3 nucleotides: TGTGCCAGCGGGGCAGGTGAGCCTTTCTTT. This rearrangement joins TRBV12-3 or TRBV12-4 to TRBJ1-1, with D possibly being TRBD1 (5 bases). V lost 8 bases, J lost 12 bases, and 13 bases lay in between. There are 10 residues in the CDR3.

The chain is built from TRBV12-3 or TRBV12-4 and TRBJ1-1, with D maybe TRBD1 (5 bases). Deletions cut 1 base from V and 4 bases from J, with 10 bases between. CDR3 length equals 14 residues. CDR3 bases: TGTGCCAGCAGTTTAGGGGGCACCAGCACTGAAGCTTTCTTT. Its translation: CASSLGGTSTEAFF.

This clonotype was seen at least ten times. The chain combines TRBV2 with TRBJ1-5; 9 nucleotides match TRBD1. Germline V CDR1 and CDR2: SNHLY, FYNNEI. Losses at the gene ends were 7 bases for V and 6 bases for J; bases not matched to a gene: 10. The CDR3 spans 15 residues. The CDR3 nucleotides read TGTGCCAGCACTTTGGACAGGGGCAAGGGTCAGCCCCAGCATTTT. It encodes CASTLDRGKGQPQHF.

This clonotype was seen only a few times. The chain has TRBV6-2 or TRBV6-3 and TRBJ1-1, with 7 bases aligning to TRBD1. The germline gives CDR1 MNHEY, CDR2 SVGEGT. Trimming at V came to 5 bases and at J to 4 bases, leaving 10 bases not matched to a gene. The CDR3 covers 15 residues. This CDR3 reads CASSNRDRRFTEAFF. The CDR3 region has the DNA TGTGCCAGCAGTAACCGGGACAGACGTTTCACTGAAGCTTTCTTT.